A selection of T cell receptor beta chains follows, all from one sample in a study of blood T cell repertoires in COVID-19. Some clones are missing from TCRdb's copy, which holds only in-frame ones; the method was immunoSEQ multiplex PCR. The table records approximately 280,000 clones, 75% to 85% of them present only once. Sequencing was carried out using peripheral blood. The origin of the receptors is a man aged 50 or older with active or convalescent COVID-19. CDR3s include the opening cysteine and the closing phenylalanine or tryptophan. The D gene is left open where the match is weak. Size is stated for part of the rows, as once, few or many counts, or as a class when the clone is expanded.

clone_size d_call cdr3_length j_call v_call cdr3_aa cdr3_nt
- - 13 TRBJ1-2 TRBV5-5 CASSLSGDYGYTF TGTGCCAGCAGCCTCTCGGGTGACTATGGCTACACCTTC
few TRBD1 17 TRBJ1-2 TRBV9 CASSGTGTGGAMDGYTF TGTGCCAGCAGCGGAACGGGGACAGGGGGCGCGATGGATGGCTACACCTTC
- TRBD2 17 TRBJ2-5 TRBV25-1 CASSQGTSGRARVTQYF TGTGCCAGCAGTCAAGGGACTAGCGGGAGGGCACGAGTGACCCAGTACTTC
- - 13 TRBJ2-7 TRBV4-3 CASSQDGTGEQYF TGCGCCAGCAGCCAGGATGGAACGGGAGAGCAGTACTTC
- TRBD1 14 TRBJ2-5 TRBV28 CASSLGQGQETQYF TGTGCCAGCAGTTTGGGACAGGGCCAAGAGACCCAGTACTTC
- TRBD1 13 TRBJ2-1 TRBV24-1 CATSAATGNEQFF TGTGCCACCAGTGCCGCGACAGGGAATGAGCAGTTCTTC
- - 13 TRBJ1-2 TRBV5-5 CASSLGTDYGYTF TGTGCCAGCAGCTTGGGGACAGACTATGGCTACACCTTC
- TRBD2 16 TRBJ2-7 TRBV19 CASRELAGRLRYEQYF TGTGCCAGTAGGGAGCTAGCGGGACGACTCCGATACGAGCAGTACTTC
- - 13 TRBJ2-2 TRBV6-6 CASKPGNTGELFF TGTGCCAGCAAGCCGGGAAACACCGGGGAGCTGTTTTTT
once TRBD1 15 TRBJ1-2 TRBV3-1/TRBV3-2 CASSRNRDRHYGYTF TGTGCCAGCAGCCGAAACCGGGACAGACACTATGGCTACACCTTC
- - 15 TRBJ2-6 TRBV14 CASSQVGGGANVLTF TGTGCCAGCAGCCAAGTTGGCGGTGGGGCCAACGTCCTGACTTTC
few TRBD1 17 TRBJ2-5 TRBV6-2/TRBV6-3 CASSYRAGGTFQETQYF TGTGCCAGCAGTTACAGGGCAGGGGGTACTTTCCAAGAGACCCAGTACTTC